This TCR beta chain was recovered during a study of OX40 agonist ivuxolimab in advanced cancers. The overall study: Dose-escalation subjects each had hepatocellular carcinoma, melanoma, renal cell or head and neck cancer.

Per the germline V gene, CDR1 is MNHEY and CDR2 is SMNVEV (reference sequence). The CDR3 is made up of 13 amino acids. Findings and limits, study-wide: Normalized expansion of T-cell clones was also low for some nonresponders.

Generated by immunoSEQ multiplex PCR, the TCRdb table keeps only in-frame clones and is missing some. The repertoire has approximately 45,000 clones, around 90% of them found once; the top ten carry about 17%. A remark on this clone: Its antigen is not known. The junction and the germline gene differ at one end; a read error may be behind it.

The sequence was obtained from an adult with an advanced solid tumor such as melanoma, head and neck, liver or kidney cancer. The source was CD4+ or CD8+ T cells sorted from blood, collected in a trial of the OX40 agonist ivuxolimab. The chain employs TRBV27 and TRBJ2-1, with D possibly matching TRBD2 (6 bases). CDR3 DNA sequence: TGTGCCAGCAGCCTTCGGGGGAATAATGAGCGGTTCTTC. This encodes CASSLRGNNERFF.